The 26 T cell receptor beta chains below were found in one sample sequenced in a study of blood T cell repertoires in COVID-19. Libraries were prepared by immunoSEQ multiplex PCR; TCRdb keeps only in-frame clonotypes and omits some of them. The sample comprises 400,000 to 500,000 clones, roughly 84% of which are singletons, and roughly 1.4% rests with the top ten. The specimen was PBMCs or T cells enriched from blood (not recorded which). The source of these receptors is a woman between 18 and 29 years old who had been exposed to COVID-19.

The chain carries TRBV30 and TRBJ2-7; 9 bases line up with TRBD2. The V and J ends lost 4 bases and 2 bases, in that order; junction bases with no gene match: 12. Germline CDR1 is GTSNPN and CDR2 is SVGIG (reference sequence). This CDR3 has 16 residues. This chain's CDR3 is CAWNQRGVPRAYEQYF. The CDR3 bases are TGTGCCTGGAACCAGCGGGGGGTGCCTAGGGCCTACGAGCAGTACTTC.

J is TRBJ1-1 and V is TRBV7-6; possibly TRBD1 for D (5 bases). Trimming removed 4 bases at V and 1 base at J, with 10 bases between. The CDR3 covers 14 residues. In germline, CDR1 is SGHVS, CDR2 FNYEAQ. In DNA, the CDR3 is TGTGCCAGCAGCTCTTTCGGGGGGAACACTGAAGCTTTCTTT. Translated, it gives CASSSFGGNTEAFF.

This chain uses TRBV28 with TRBJ2-1; 8 positions agree with TRBD2. Germline CDR1 MDHEN, CDR2 SYDVKM. The trim removed 6 bases at V and 8 bases at J, leaving 9 bases unmatched. This CDR3 contains 14 residues. CDR3 in DNA: TGTGCCAGCAGGGACGGGACTAGTTTATATGAGCAGTTCTTC. Its protein product is CASRDGTSLYEQFF.

The chain joins TRBV5-1 to TRBJ2-2, with D perhaps TRBD1 (6 bases). Germline CDR1 reads SGHRS; CDR2 reads YFSETQ. Trimming cost V 4 bases and J 0 bases, with 16 bases left between them. CDR3 length: 17 amino acids. The CDR3 region is CASSLRPQGANTGELFF. The CDR3 region has the DNA TGCGCCAGCAGCCTGAGACCACAGGGAGCGAACACCGGGGAGCTGTTTTTT.

This chain connects TRBV7-2 to TRBJ2-1, with 8 bases aligning to TRBD1. Germline V gene data show CDR1 as SGHTA and CDR2 as FQGNSA. The V and J ends lost 0 bases and 9 bases, in that order; junction bases with no gene match: 7. This CDR3 has 15 amino acids. The CDR3 DNA reads TGTGCCAGCAGCTTAGCGGGCAGGGGGCTTGGTGAGCAGTTCTTC. Its protein is CASSLAGRGLGEQFF.

Of note for this clone: Other DNA sequences in this sample translate to the same CDR3. CDR3 nucleotides: TGTGCCAGCTCACCCGGAGGATTACCCTACGAGCAGTACTTC. This encodes CASSPGGLPYEQYF. The V and J genes are TRBV18 and TRBJ2-7, with D perhaps TRBD2 (5 bases). V was cut by 3 bases and J by 2 bases, with 11 bases left in between. This CDR3 spans 14 amino acids. Germline CDR1 and CDR2: KGHSH and LQKENI.

This clone was seen once. This chain uses TRBV30 with TRBJ2-5; D gene ambiguous. Germline V gene lookup returns CDR1 GTSNPN and CDR2 SVGIG (reference sequence). The CDR3 has 14 residues. Trimming removed 5 bases at V and 5 bases at J, with 18 bases between. CDR3 coding DNA: TGTGCCTGGGACCGGTCTCAGGCCTTCGAGACCCAGTACTTC. This translates into CAWDRSQAFETQYF.

In its sample, this clone was seen a few times. The V call is TRBV4-2, the J call TRBJ2-1; TRBD1 matches 7 bases. This CDR3 contains 15 residues. The J segment lost 5 bases and the V segment lost 0 bases, leaving 4 bases of the junction unmatched. Germline CDR1 and CDR2: LGHNA and YNFKEQ. The chain's CDR3 is CASSQERTGHNEQFF. The CDR3 nucleotides read TGTGCCAGCAGCCAAGAAAGGACAGGCCACAATGAGCAGTTCTTC.

The rearrangement links TRBV18 to TRBJ2-5; 8 nucleotides align to TRBD2. The V segment lost 1 base and the J segment 0 bases; nucleotides outside the gene matches: 7. Germline V lookup: CDR1 KGHSH, CDR2 LQKENI. The CDR3 sequence is 17 residues long. The CDR3 region is CASSPLLPGGYQETQYF. The CDR3, as DNA: TGTGCCAGCTCACCACTTCTACCGGGGGGGTACCAAGAGACCCAGTACTTC.

The chain carries TRBV20-1 and TRBJ2-7, with D possibly TRBD2 on 5 matching bases. V was pared by 3 bases and J by 4 bases, with 13 bases between. Germline lookup yields CDR1 DFQATT and CDR2 SNEGSKA (reference sequence). The CDR3 loop spans 13 amino acids. The CDR3 DNA reads as TGCAGTGCTAGTTCGGACTTAAAGTACGAGCAGTACTTC. Protein: CSASSDLKYEQYF.

This clone was found once. The chain joins TRBV5-4 to TRBJ1-2, with 8 nucleotides matching TRBD1. The V and J ends lost 2 bases and 0 bases, in that order; junction bases with no gene match: 12. Germline V gene data show CDR1 as SGHNT and CDR2 as YYREEE (reference sequence). The CDR3 spans 18 residues. CDR3 sequence reads: CASSLSGRGQRANYGYTF. The CDR3 region has the DNA TGTGCCAGCAGCTTAAGCGGCAGGGGGCAACGGGCTAACTATGGCTACACCTTC.

The gene calls are TRBV4-2 and TRBJ1-2; D is perhaps TRBD1 (5 bases). The ends were cut back, 5 bases at V and 3 bases at J, with 13 bases in the middle. The germline V gene encodes CDR1 LGHNA and CDR2 YNFKEQ. This CDR3 comprises 14 residues. As DNA, the CDR3 is TGTGCCAGCAGCTCCAGGGAAGGGGACTATGGCTACACCTTC. As protein: CASSSREGDYGYTF.

V gene TRBV7-2 combines with J gene TRBJ1-1; TRBD1 aligns across 11 bases. With V trimmed by 4 bases and J by 3 bases, 16 bases remained unmatched. This CDR3 has 19 amino acids. Germline V lookup: CDR1 SGHTA, CDR2 FQGNSA. The CDR3 nucleotides are TGTGCCAGCAGCTCGTTCCCCGGACAGGGGGCCCTAGCGGACACTGAAGCTTTCTTT. This translates into CASSSFPGQGALADTEAFF.

This clone was observed once. This chain links TRBV7-2 with TRBJ1-1, with 7 bases that match TRBD1. CDR1 SGHTA and CDR2 FQGNSA come from the germline V gene. V dropped 6 bases and J dropped 4; count of bases not matched to a gene: 8. The CDR3 loop spans 14 amino acids. This CDR3 is CASSLLGQATEAFF. CDR3 nucleotides: TGTGCCAGCAGTTTACTCGGACAGGCCACTGAAGCTTTCTTT.

This clone has just a few counts. The rearrangement links TRBV10-3 to TRBJ2-7; 9 bases map to TRBD1. V shed 10 bases and J 5 bases; nucleotides not matched to a gene: 9. CDR1 and CDR2 from the germline V gene are ENHRY and SYGVKD. The CDR3 runs to 13 residues. CDR3 region: CATRDRVIDEQYF. DNA for the CDR3: TGTGCCACAAGGGACAGGGTGATCGACGAGCAGTACTTC.

This clone was seen more than once but under ten times. The chain employs TRBV10-3 and TRBJ2-1; 11 nucleotides match TRBD2. Germline V gene sequence: CDR1 ENHRY, CDR2 SYGVKD. There are 15 residues in the CDR3. J was trimmed by 3 bases and V by 5 bases; bases with no gene match: 3. CDR3 sequence: CAISSGTSGYNEQFF. The CDR3, as DNA: TGTGCCATCAGTTCCGGGACTAGCGGCTACAATGAGCAGTTCTTC.

J is TRBJ1-1 and V is TRBV6-5, with D perhaps matching TRBD1 (6 bases). V shed 2 bases and J shed 0 bases, with 13 bases lying between them. Germline V gives CDR1 MNHEY, CDR2 SVGAGI. The CDR3 sequence is 16 residues long. This CDR3 is CASSYGGAIVNTEAFF. In DNA form, the CDR3 reads TGTGCCAGCAGTTACGGGGGGGCAATAGTGAACACTGAAGCTTTCTTT.

This chain's CDR3 is CAISESDNPVGRGYTF. The CDR3 nucleotides are TGTGCCATCAGTGAGTCGGACAACCCGGTCGGTCGTGGCTACACCTTC. V and J are TRBV10-3 and TRBJ1-2; D might be TRBD1 (5 bases). CDR1 is ENHRY, CDR2 SYGVKD, per germline. The V end lost 0 bases, the J end lost 7 bases, and 18 bases lay between the germline ends. This CDR3 region has 16 residues.

This chain's CDR3 is CASSPLGQSQETQYF. The CDR3 bases are TGTGCCAGCAGCCCCTTGGGACAGTCCCAAGAGACCCAGTACTTC. The chain employs TRBV5-4 and TRBJ2-5, with TRBD1 identical over 7 bases. The CDR3 is made up of 15 amino acids. With 4 bases clipped from V and 1 base from J, the junction kept 7 bases outside the gene matches. Germline-derived CDR1 and CDR2 are SGHNT and YYREEE (reference sequence).

This clone has only one observation. The rearrangement joins TRBV9 to TRBJ2-1; 11 bases agree with TRBD2. The germline gives CDR1 SGDLS, CDR2 YYNGEE. V shed 3 bases and J 4 bases; nucleotides not matched to a gene: 6. The CDR3 totals 16 residues. The CDR3 loop reads CASSAHIAGGYNEQFF. The CDR3 nucleotides are TGTGCCAGCAGCGCGCATATAGCGGGGGGGTACAATGAGCAGTTCTTC.

Regarding this clone: This same CDR3 is encoded by further DNA sequences in the sample. CDR3 bases: TGTGCCAGTAGTATTGGCGGGAGAGCCTACAATGAGCAGTTCTTC. Translated: CASSIGGRAYNEQFF. The chain carries TRBV19 and TRBJ2-1; the match to TRBD2 covers 7 bases. V was pared by 3 bases and J by 2 bases, with 4 bases of the junction left unmatched. Per the germline V gene, CDR1 is LNHDA and CDR2 is SQIVND (reference sequence). This CDR3 comprises 15 residues.

J is TRBJ2-5 and V is TRBV5-1, with 7 bases identical to TRBD2. J was trimmed by 4 bases and V by 5 bases; bases with no gene match: 8. The CDR3 loop spans 14 amino acids. Germline V gives CDR1 SGHRS, CDR2 YFSETQ. The CDR3 nucleotides read TGCGCCAGCAGGAAAGCGGGACGGCTAGAGACCCAGTACTTC. Encoded protein: CASRKAGRLETQYF.

The chain links TRBV21-1 to TRBJ1-5; TRBD1 reflects the table's D call only, with no check against the DNA. TRBV21-1 is labeled a pseudogene. The CDR3 runs 17 residues. The CDR3 is CASSLNTGQGIDQPQHF. As DNA, the CDR3 is TGTGCCAGCAGCCTCAATACCGGACAGGGAATAGATCAGCCCCAGCATTTT.

The chain couples TRBV6-1 to TRBJ2-7; D is perhaps TRBD2 (6 bases). Trimming shortened V by 3 bases and J by 5 bases, and 17 bases separated the two germline ends. Per germline, CDR1 MNHNS and CDR2 SASEGT. The CDR3 is made up of 15 amino acids. The CDR3 DNA is TGTGCCAGCAGTGACCTGGTGCGGGGAGCTAACGAGCAGTACTTC. Its protein product is CASSDLVRGANEQYF.

This sequence joins TRBV15 and TRBJ1-5; 10 nucleotides line up with TRBD1. The CDR3 runs 16 residues. Germline loops: CDR1 LNHNV, CDR2 YYDKDF (reference sequence). V lost 8 bases, J lost 2 bases, and 9 bases stayed unmatched. The CDR3 spells CATQRGTGAGNQPQHF. CDR3 sequence (DNA): TGTGCCACCCAGAGGGGGACAGGGGCGGGCAATCAGCCCCAGCATTTT.

This clone was detected once. The chain joins TRBV27 to TRBJ2-3, with TRBD2 identical over 12 bases. Germline V lookup: CDR1 MNHEY, CDR2 SMNVEV (reference sequence). J lost 4 bases, V lost 9 bases, and 14 bases had no gene match. This CDR3 has 17 residues. The CDR3 here is CASRLAGVWEEADTQYF. The CDR3 nucleotides are TGTGCCAGTCGACTAGCGGGAGTATGGGAGGAGGCAGATACGCAGTATTTT.